This T cell receptor beta chain came from a study of cytomegalovirus exposure and HLA in healthy donors. Study-wide findings and caveats: In a later analysis, productive TCRs from donors in an Asian-associated ancestry cluster reportedly carried fewer N-insertions than the cohort mean. Within a later analysis, the majority of CMV-associated TCR beta chains appeared HLA-restricted.

It was with 60 Vbeta and 13 Jbeta primers that the PCR ran. Using immunoSEQ multiplex PCR, the repertoire was profiled, and TCRdb retains in-frame clones only, with some absent. The table includes 150,000 or so clones, 75% to 90% detected once. A remark on this clone: No antigen is known for it.

Germline CDR1 reads SGHDT; CDR2 reads YYEEEE. The V end was cut by 2 bases, the J end by 3 bases, with 15 bases between. This CDR3 has 15 residues. The chain combines TRBV5-6 with TRBJ2-7, with D unclear. The receptor was derived from a woman aged 18-29 years in good health and CMV-seronegative. Material: PBMCs. This CDR3 is CASSFVQPLVYEQYF. As DNA, the CDR3 is TGTGCCAGCAGCTTCGTGCAGCCCCTAGTCTACGAGCAGTACTTC.